This record looks at one TCR beta chain sequence and its context. Its cognate antigen is unknown. The sample originates from a study of circulating tumor DNA in untreated peripheral T-cell lymphoma. Method: immunoSEQ multiplex PCR; TCRdb's copy keeps in-frame clones and lacks some. The sample shows around 10,000 clones, around 76% of them seen only once. The CDR3 is 13 amino acids. V shed 6 bases, J shed 8 bases, and the junction held 10 bases outside the gene matches. Germline CDR1 reads SQVTM; CDR2 reads ANQGSEA. Study-level results: Baseline tissues yielded 86% and baseline serum roughly 70% tumor-specific clonotype detection.

Sequencing was carried out using tumor tissue. This TCR came from a human donor with peripheral T-cell lymphoma. This sequence joins TRBV29-1 and TRBJ1-2; 9 bases map to TRBD1. CDR3 amino acids: CSVRITGGWGYTF. The CDR3 region has the DNA TGCAGCGTCCGTATAACAGGGGGCTGGGGCTACACCTTC. Full variable domain (outside the CDR3, taken from reference TRBV29-1 and TRBJ1-2): SAVISQKPSRDICQRGTSLTIQCQVDSQVTMMFWYRQQPGQSLTLIATANQGSEATYESGFVIDKFPISRPNLTFSTLTVSNMSPEDSSIYLCSVRITGGWGYTFGSGTRLTVV.